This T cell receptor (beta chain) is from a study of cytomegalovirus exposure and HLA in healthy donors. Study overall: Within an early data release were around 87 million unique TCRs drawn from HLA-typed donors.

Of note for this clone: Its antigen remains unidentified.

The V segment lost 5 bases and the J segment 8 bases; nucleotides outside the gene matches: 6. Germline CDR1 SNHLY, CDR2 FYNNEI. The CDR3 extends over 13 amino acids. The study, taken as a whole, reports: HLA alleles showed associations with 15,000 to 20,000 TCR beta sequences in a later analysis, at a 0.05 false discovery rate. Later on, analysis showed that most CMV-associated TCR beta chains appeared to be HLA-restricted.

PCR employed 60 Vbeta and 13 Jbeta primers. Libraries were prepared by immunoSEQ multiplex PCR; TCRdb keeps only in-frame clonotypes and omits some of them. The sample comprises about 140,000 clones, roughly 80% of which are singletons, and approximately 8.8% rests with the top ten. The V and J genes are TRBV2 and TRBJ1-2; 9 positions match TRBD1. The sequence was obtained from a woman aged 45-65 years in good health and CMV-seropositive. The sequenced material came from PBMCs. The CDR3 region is CASSRDRDVGYTF. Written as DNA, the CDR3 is TGTGCCAGCAGTAGGGACAGGGACGTCGGCTACACCTTC.